Here is one TCR beta chain with its context. Generated by immunoSEQ multiplex PCR, the TCRdb table keeps only in-frame clones and is missing some. This sample has hundreds of thousands of clones; approximately 90% occur once, and the top ten carry approximately 1.2%. The data stem from a study of blood T cell repertoires in COVID-19. Looking at the study overall: T cells, B-cell-depleted T cells, or PBMCs provided the cDNA or gDNA that served as material.

V lost 7 bases and J lost 0, with 16 bases in between. Looked up from germline, CDR1 is MDHEN and CDR2 is SYDVKM. The CDR3 consists of 16 residues. Clinical history reported by participants formed the basis on which cohorts were assigned. The source of this sequence is a man between 25 and 39 years old who had recovered from COVID-19. The chain is built from TRBV28 and TRBJ2-4, with D possibly TRBD1 on 7 matching bases. Sequencing used PBMCs or T cells enriched from blood (not recorded which). In nucleotides, the CDR3 is TGTGCCAGCACCGCGGGACAGAGATTAGCCAAAAACATTCAGTACTTC. Its translation: CASTAGQRLAKNIQYF. Full variable domain (missing parts from reference TRBV28 and TRBJ2-4): DVKVTQSSRYLVKRTGEKVFLECVQDMDHENMFWYRQDPGLGLRLIYFSYDVKMKEKGDIPEGYSVSREKKERFSLILESASTNQTSMYLCASTAGQRLAKNIQYFGAGTRLSVL.